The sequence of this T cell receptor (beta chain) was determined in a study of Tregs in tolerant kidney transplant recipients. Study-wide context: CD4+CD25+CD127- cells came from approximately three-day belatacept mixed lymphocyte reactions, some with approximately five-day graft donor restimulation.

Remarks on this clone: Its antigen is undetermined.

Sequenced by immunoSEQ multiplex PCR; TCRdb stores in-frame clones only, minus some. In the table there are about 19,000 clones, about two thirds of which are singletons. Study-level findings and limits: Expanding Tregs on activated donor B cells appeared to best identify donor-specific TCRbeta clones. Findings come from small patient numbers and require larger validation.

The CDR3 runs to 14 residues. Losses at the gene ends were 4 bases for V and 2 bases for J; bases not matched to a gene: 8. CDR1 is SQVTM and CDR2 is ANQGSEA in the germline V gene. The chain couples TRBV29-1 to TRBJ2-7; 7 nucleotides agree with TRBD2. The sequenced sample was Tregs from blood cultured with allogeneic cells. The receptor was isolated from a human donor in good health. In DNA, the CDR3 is TGCAGCGTTGCAGCGGGGAATTTAGCCTACGAGCAGTACTTC. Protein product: CSVAAGNLAYEQYF.